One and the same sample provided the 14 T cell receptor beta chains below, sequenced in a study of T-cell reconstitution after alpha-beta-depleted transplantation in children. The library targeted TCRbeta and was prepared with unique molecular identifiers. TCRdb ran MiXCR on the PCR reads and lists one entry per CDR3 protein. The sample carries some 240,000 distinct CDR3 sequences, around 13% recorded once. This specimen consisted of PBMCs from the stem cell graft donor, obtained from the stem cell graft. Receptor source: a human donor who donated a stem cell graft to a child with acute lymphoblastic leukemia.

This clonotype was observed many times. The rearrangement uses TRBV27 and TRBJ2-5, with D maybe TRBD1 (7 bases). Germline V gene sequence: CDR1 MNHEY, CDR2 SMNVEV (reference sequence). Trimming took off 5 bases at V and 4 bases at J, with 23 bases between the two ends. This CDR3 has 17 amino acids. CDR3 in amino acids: CASSPQGFPSVIETQYF. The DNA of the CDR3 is TGTGCCAGCAGTCCACAGGGGTTTCCTAGCGTTATAGAGACCCAGTACTTC.

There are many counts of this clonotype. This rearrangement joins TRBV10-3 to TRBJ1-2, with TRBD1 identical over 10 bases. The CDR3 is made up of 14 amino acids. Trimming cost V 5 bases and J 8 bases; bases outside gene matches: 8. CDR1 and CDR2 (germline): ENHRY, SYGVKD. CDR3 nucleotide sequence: TGTGCCATCAGTTCAGCCGGGACAGGGGTCGGCTACACCTTC. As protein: CAISSAGTGVGYTF.

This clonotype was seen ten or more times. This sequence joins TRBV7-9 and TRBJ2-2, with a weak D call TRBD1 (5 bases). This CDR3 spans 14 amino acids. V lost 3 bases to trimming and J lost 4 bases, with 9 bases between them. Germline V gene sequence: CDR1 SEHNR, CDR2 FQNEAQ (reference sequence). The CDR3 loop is CASSLSRATGELFF. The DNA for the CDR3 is TGTGCCAGCAGCTTGTCCAGGGCCACCGGGGAGCTGTTTTTT.

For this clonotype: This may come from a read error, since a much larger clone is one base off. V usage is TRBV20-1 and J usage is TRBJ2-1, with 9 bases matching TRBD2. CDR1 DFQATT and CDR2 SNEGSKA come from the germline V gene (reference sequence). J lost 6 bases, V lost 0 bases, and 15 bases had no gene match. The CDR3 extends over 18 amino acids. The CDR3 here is CSAREELLGVAGANEQFF. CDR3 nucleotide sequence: TGCAGTGCTAGAGAGGAGCTTTTGGGAGTAGCGGGGGCCAATGAGCAGTTCTTC.

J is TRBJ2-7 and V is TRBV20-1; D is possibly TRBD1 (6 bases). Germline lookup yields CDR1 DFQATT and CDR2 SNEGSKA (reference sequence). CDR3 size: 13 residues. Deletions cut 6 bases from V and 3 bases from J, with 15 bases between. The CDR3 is CSATPGQIYEQYF. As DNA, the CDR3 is TGCAGTGCCACCCCGGGACAAATCTACGAGCAGTACTTC.

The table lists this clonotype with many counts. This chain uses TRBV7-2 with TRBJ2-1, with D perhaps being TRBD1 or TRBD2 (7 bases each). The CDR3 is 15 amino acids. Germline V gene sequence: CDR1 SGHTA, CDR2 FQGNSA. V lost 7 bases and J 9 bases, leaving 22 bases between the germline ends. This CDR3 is CASIGPAGAGGEQFF. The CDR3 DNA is TGTGCCAGCATCGGCCCCGCGGGGGCAGGGGGTGAGCAGTTCTTC.

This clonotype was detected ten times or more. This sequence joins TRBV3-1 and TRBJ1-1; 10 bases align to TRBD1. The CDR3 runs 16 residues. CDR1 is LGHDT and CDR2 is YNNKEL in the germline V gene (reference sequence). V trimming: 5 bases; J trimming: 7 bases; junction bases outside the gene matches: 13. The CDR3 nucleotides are TGTGCCAGCAGCTTCTACCGGGACAGGGGTCGGATTGAAGCTTTCTTT. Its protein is CASSFYRDRGRIEAFF. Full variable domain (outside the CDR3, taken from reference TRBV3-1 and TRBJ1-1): DTAVSQTPKYLVTQMGNDKSIKCEQNLGHDTMYWYKQDSKKFLKIMFSYNNKELIINETVPNRFSPKSPDKAHLNLHINSLELGDSAVYFCASSFYRDRGRIEAFFGQGTRLTVV.

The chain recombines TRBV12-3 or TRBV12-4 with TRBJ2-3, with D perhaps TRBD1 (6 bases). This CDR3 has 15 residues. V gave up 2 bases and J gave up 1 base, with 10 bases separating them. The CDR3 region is CASSLRGTRTDTQYF. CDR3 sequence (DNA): TGTGCCAGCAGTTTAAGGGGGACCCGCACAGATACGCAGTATTTT.

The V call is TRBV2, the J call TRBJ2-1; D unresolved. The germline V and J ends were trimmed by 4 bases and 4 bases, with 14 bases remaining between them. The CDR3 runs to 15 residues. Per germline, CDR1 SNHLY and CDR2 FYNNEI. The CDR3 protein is CASSAPRGPYNEQFF. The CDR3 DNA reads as TGTGCCAGCAGTGCCCCTCGCGGCCCATACAATGAGCAGTTCTTC.

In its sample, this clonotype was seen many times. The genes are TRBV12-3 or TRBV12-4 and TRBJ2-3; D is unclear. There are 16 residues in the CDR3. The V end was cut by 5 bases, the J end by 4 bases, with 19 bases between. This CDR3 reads CASSMKAVWAADTQYF. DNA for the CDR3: TGTGCCAGCAGTATGAAGGCTGTCTGGGCGGCAGATACGCAGTATTTT.

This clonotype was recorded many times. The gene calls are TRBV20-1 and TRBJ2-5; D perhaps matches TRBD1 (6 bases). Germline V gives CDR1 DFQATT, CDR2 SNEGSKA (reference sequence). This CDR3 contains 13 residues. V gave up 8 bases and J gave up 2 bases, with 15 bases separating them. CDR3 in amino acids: CSWQLQGQETQYF. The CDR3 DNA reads TGCAGTTGGCAATTGCAGGGGCAAGAGACCCAGTACTTC.

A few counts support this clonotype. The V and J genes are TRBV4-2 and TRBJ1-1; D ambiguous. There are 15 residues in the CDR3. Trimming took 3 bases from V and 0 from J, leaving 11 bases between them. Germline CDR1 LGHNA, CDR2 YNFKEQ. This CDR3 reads CASSHSGSLNTEAFF. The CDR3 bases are TGTGCCAGCAGCCACTCGGGCAGCCTGAACACTGAAGCTTTCTTT.

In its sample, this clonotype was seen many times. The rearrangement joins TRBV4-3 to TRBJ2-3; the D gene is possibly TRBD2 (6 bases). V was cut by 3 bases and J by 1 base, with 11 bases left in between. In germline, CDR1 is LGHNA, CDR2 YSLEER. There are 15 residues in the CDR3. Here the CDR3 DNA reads TGCGCCAGCAGCCAGGAGGGAATAGGCACAGATACGCAGTATTTT. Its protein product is CASSQEGIGTDTQYF.

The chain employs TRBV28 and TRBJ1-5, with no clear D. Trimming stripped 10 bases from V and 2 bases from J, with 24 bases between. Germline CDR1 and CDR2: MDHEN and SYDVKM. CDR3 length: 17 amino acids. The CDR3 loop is CATLIEADVARNQPQHF. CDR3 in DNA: TGTGCCACCCTAATCGAGGCGGACGTAGCCCGCAATCAGCCCCAGCATTTT.